Included here is one T cell receptor (beta chain) sequence, with context. The antigen is not known. This sample stems from a study of shared clonotypes between healthy human individuals. About the study: A donor's plate count was three for CD4 naive and three for CD4 memory; CD8 naive had two and CD8 memory one. General study points: The study found lower generation probabilities in non-shared clonotypes than in those shared by all four donors. In a handful of donors, about 5% of naive CD4 clonotypes appeared in common. Generally, naive subsets came out with larger estimated richness than memory subsets.

CD45RO-negative cells were positively selected for CCR7, leaving out terminally differentiated effector memory CD45RA+ cells. This CDR3 region has 14 residues. Germline CDR1 is SGHTA and CDR2 is FQGNSA. The germline V and J ends were trimmed by 0 bases and 3 bases, with 9 bases remaining between them. TCRdb's copy holds only in-frame clones and misses some; the assay was immunoSEQ multiplex PCR. Among about 2.2 million clones, more than 85% were seen once, and the ten largest hold roughly 1.8%. Material for sequencing was naive CD8+ T cells from PBMCs. This sequence originates from a man between 18 and 35 years old in good health. Some clones in this sample may be carry-over from other donors' samples. V gene TRBV7-2 combines with J gene TRBJ2-7; D remains unclear. In DNA form, the CDR3 reads TGTGCCAGCAGCTTAGCGCGATGGGACTACGAGCAGTACTTC. Translating gives CASSLARWDYEQYF.